The 8 T cell receptor beta chains in this list originate from one sample, sequenced in a study of neurological immune-mediated disorders. MiXCR, run by TCRdb on the 5' RACE reads, gives a single entry per CDR3 protein. This table has around 83,000 distinct CDR3 sequences, 13% to 15% appearing once. The sequencing sample was made of PBMCs. The receptor source for this set is a woman aged 45-65 years in good health.

This clonotype has ten or more counts. The chain carries TRBV7-6 and TRBJ2-7; D not resolved. The CDR3 runs 13 residues. The germline V gene encodes CDR1 SGHVS and CDR2 FNYEAQ. Trimming stripped 0 bases from V and 8 bases from J, with 11 bases between. As DNA, the CDR3 is TGTGCCAGCAGCTTAGCGCCCCCTGACCAGCAGTACTTC. Translated, it gives CASSLAPPDQQYF.

This clonotype has ten or more counts. The J gene is TRBJ2-5, the V gene TRBV5-1, with TRBD1 matching 9 bases. The germline V gene encodes CDR1 SGHRS and CDR2 YFSETQ. Losses at the gene ends were 5 bases for V and 5 bases for J; bases not matched to a gene: 19. This CDR3 has 18 amino acids. Here the CDR3 reads CASSYLLQDRGGEETQYF. In DNA, the CDR3 is TGCGCCAGCAGTTACCTCCTCCAGGACAGGGGTGGTGAGGAGACCCAGTACTTC. The variable domain in full, completed from reference TRBV5-1 and TRBJ2-5, reads KAGVTQTPRYLIKTRGQQVTLSCSPISGHRSVSWYQQTPGQGLQFLFEYFSETQRNKGNFPGRFSGRQFSNSRSEMNVSTLELGDSALYLCASSYLLQDRGGEETQYFGPGTRLLVL.

This clonotype was recorded at least ten times. The chain links TRBV29-1 to TRBJ1-2, with 8 bases aligning to TRBD1. The CDR3 extends over 14 amino acids. Losses at the gene ends were 2 bases for V and 4 bases for J; bases not matched to a gene: 6. Germline assignment: CDR1 SQVTM and CDR2 ANQGSEA. CDR3 DNA: TGCAGCGTTGAACCGTACACAGGGGGCTATGGCTACACCTTC. This encodes CSVEPYTGGYGYTF. The whole variable domain, remainder taken from reference TRBV29-1 and TRBJ1-2, is SAVISQKPSRDICQRGTSLTIQCQVDSQVTMMFWYRQQPGQSLTLIATANQGSEATYESGFVIDKFPISRPNLTFSTLTVSNMSPEDSSIYLCSVEPYTGGYGYTFGSGTRLTVV.

At least ten counts were recorded for this clonotype. V and J are TRBV7-2 and TRBJ1-3; D gene unclear. The CDR3 spans 13 residues. Trimming cost V 4 bases and J 3 bases, with 7 bases left between them. CDR1 SGHTA and CDR2 FQGNSA come from the germline V gene. CDR3 protein: CASSSVYGNTIYF. The CDR3, as DNA: TGTGCCAGCAGCTCGGTATATGGAAACACCATATATTTT. The variable domain in full, with the rest retrieved from reference TRBV7-2 and TRBJ1-3, is GAGVSQSPSNKVTEKGKDVELRCDPISGHTALYWYRQSLGQGLEFLIYFQGNSAPDKSGLPSDRFSAERTGGSVSTLTIQRTQQEDSAVYLCASSSVYGNTIYFGEGSWLTVV.

This clonotype has a count of ten or more. The chain links TRBV7-2 to TRBJ1-2; D not certain. V was trimmed by 1 base and J by 2 bases, leaving 8 bases between them. CDR3 length: 14 residues. Germline V CDR1 and CDR2: SGHTA, FQGNSA. The CDR3 DNA is TGTGCCAGCAGCTTAGAAGGGATAAACTATGGCTACACCTTC. It specifies CASSLEGINYGYTF.

Many counts were recorded for this clonotype. The genes are TRBV5-1 and TRBJ2-7; 7 positions agree with TRBD2. Germline CDR1 reads SGHRS; CDR2 reads YFSETQ. This CDR3 has 16 amino acids. After removal of 6 bases from V and 0 bases from J, the junction contained 12 bases not matched to a gene. The CDR3 region has the DNA TGCGCCAGCACCGCGACGGGGGGAGGGAGCTCCTACGAGCAGTACTTC. This codes for CASTATGGGSSYEQYF.

This clonotype was recorded many times. This chain links TRBV10-3 with TRBJ2-5, with D possibly TRBD2 on 6 matching bases. Germline V gene lookup returns CDR1 ENHRY and CDR2 SYGVKD. Trimming shortened V by 2 bases and J by 2 bases, and 15 bases separated the two germline ends. The CDR3 has 16 residues. The CDR3 sequence is CAISEGLYAGQETQYF. The CDR3 DNA reads TGTGCCATCAGTGAGGGACTGTACGCGGGGCAAGAGACCCAGTACTTC.

In its sample, this clonotype was seen many times. The V gene is TRBV28, the J gene TRBJ1-1; D is uncertain. V lost 3 bases, J lost 7 bases, and 9 bases lay in between. The germline V gene has CDR1 MDHEN and CDR2 SYDVKM. The CDR3 consists of 12 residues. CDR3 coding DNA: TGTGCCAGCAGTTTGCGGGAAAGTGAAGCTTTCTTT. Amino acid sequence: CASSLRESEAFF.